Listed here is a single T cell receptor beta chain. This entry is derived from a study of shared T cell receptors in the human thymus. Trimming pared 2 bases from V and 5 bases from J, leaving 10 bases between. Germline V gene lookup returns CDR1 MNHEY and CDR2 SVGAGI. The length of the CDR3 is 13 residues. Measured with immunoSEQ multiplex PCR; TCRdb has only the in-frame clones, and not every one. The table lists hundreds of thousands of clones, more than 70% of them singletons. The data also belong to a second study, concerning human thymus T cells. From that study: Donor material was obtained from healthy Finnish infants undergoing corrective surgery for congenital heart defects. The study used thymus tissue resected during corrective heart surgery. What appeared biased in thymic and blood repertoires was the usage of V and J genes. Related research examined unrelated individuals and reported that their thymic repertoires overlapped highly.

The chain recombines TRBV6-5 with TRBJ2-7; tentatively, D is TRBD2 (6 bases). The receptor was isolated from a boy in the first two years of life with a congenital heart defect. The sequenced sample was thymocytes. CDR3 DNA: TGTGCCAGCAGTTACCTACGGGGGAACGAGCAGTACTTC. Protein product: CASSYLRGNEQYF.